Listed below are T cell receptor beta chains from one sample, sequenced in a study of regulatory T cells in long-lasting Graves disease. One entry per CDR3 protein results from TCRdb running MiXCR on the multiplex PCR reads. The sample has about 200,000 distinct CDR3 sequences; around 20% are singletons. The same data also went into a second study, on T cells in Graves' hyperthyroidism and ophthalmopathy.

The sequencing here drew on peripheral blood mononuclear cells (PBMCs), taken at new diagnosis, from a patient treated with antithyroid drugs. The source is a woman aged 30 to 39 with Graves disease. Both conserved end residues are part of each CDR3. Fields, in order: V gene, J gene, D gene, clone size, CDR3 protein, CDR3 DNA. D genes are given only for firm matches. Size is stated as once, few or many counts, or a class when the clone is expanded.

>TRBV15|TRBJ2-2|TRBD1|many
CATSKGQGVNTGELFF
TGTGCCACCAGCAAAGGACAGGGTGTAAACACCGGGGAGCTGTTTTTT
>TRBV29-1|TRBJ2-5|-|many
CSAGDETQYF
TGCAGCGCGGGGGATGAGACCCAGTACTTC
>TRBV7-8|TRBJ1-3|-|few
CASSLERWASGNTIYF
TGTGCCAGCAGCTTAGAGAGATGGGCTTCTGGAAACACCATATATTTT
>TRBV3-1|TRBJ2-1|TRBD2|many
CASSQVSGGPYNEQFF
TGTGCCAGCAGCCAAGTTAGCGGGGGTCCCTACAATGAGCAGTTCTTC
>TRBV2|TRBJ1-1|-|many
CASTRGGLLAFF
TGTGCCAGCACCCGAGGGGGATTGTTAGCTTTCTTT
>TRBV28|TRBJ1-3|-|many
CASRAGVNSGNTIYF
TGTGCCAGCCGGGCGGGGGTCAACTCTGGAAACACCATATATTTT
>TRBV6-9|TRBJ2-3|TRBD2|many
CASSYSKREPTDTQYF
TGTGCCAGCAGTTACTCTAAGCGGGAGCCAACAGATACGCAGTATTTT
>TRBV19|TRBJ1-2|-|many
CASSLSPGPGYGYTF
TGTGCCAGTAGTCTTTCTCCAGGGCCCGGCTATGGCTACACCTTC
>TRBV5-1|TRBJ2-6|TRBD1|many
CASSYDRAGANVLTF
TGCGCCAGCAGCTACGACAGGGCCGGGGCCAACGTCCTGACTTTC
>TRBV6-2/TRBV6-3|TRBJ2-7|TRBD2|many
CASSRSAGGSYEQYF
TGTGCCAGCAGCCGATCTGCGGGGGGTTCCTACGAGCAGTACTTC
>TRBV28|TRBJ1-2|-|many
CASSLWYFRREHREYGYTF
TGTGCCAGCAGTTTATGGTACTTTAGGAGGGAGCACCGGGAGTATGGCTACACCTTC
>TRBV27|TRBJ1-2|-|many
CASSLWGETNYGYTF
TGTGCCAGCAGTTTATGGGGGGAGACTAACTATGGCTACACCTTC
>TRBV4-1|TRBJ2-2|TRBD1|few
CASSQGQGAGGELFF
TGCGCCAGCAGCCAAGGACAGGGGGCTGGCGGGGAGCTGTTTTTT
>TRBV12-3/TRBV12-4|TRBJ1-2|TRBD1|many
CASSKGQGAANYGYTF
TGTGCCAGCAGCAAGGGGCAGGGGGCGGCAAACTATGGCTACACCTTC
>TRBV5-1|TRBJ1-1|-|many
CASSLVPRSGTEAFF
TGCGCCAGCAGCTTGGTCCCTCGTTCGGGAACTGAAGCTTTCTTT
>TRBV19|TRBJ2-5|-|many
CASSTAGVTQETQYF
TGTGCCAGTAGTACCGCCGGAGTCACCCAAGAGACCCAGTACTTC
>TRBV7-9|TRBJ1-2|-|many
CASSQDMSGQLGYTF
TGTGCCAGCAGCCAAGACATGTCTGGCCAACTAGGCTACACCTTC
>TRBV19|TRBJ1-5|TRBD1|many
CASRDTGGVNQPQHF
TGTGCCAGTAGGGATACAGGGGGTGTCAATCAGCCCCAGCATTTT
>TRBV2|TRBJ2-3|TRBD2|many
CASSDGLAGKSDTQYF
TGTGCCAGCAGTGACGGACTAGCGGGAAAATCAGATACGCAGTATTTT
>TRBV3-1|TRBJ2-2|-|many
CASSPGATGENTGELFF
TGTGCCAGCAGCCCCGGCGCCACCGGGGAGAACACCGGGGAGCTGTTTTTT
>TRBV20-1|TRBJ1-5|-|many
CSASGVVGWGSNQPQHF
TGCAGTGCTAGTGGAGTAGTGGGGTGGGGGAGCAATCAGCCCCAGCATTTT
>TRBV15|TRBJ1-1|-|many
CATSTISGKFSEAFF
TGTGCCACCAGCACCATCTCCGGCAAATTCTCAGAAGCTTTCTTT
>TRBV11-3|TRBJ1-2|-|many
CASSLGPEYGYTF
TGTGCCAGCAGCTTAGGGCCGGAGTATGGCTACACCTTC
>TRBV27|TRBJ1-1|-|many
CASSFRGPNTEAFF
TGTGCCAGCAGTTTCAGGGGCCCCAACACTGAAGCTTTCTTT